Here is one TCR beta chain with its context. What it binds is not known. This sample was taken from a study of T cell responses to AZD1222 COVID-19 vaccine. Study background: Second-dose timings of about 4 or about 12 weeks were pooled. General study points: At baseline, seropositivity was found in only a handful of AZD1222 recipients. None of the repertoires were sampled until the peak T cell response had passed.

Assay used: immunoSEQ multiplex PCR; TCRdb lists only in-frame clones, some missing. The top ten hold 15% to 20% of the sample, which has around 91,000 clones, roughly 84% seen once. The source of this sequence is an adult in good health. Sequencing was performed on peripheral blood, taken on day 0 of AZD1222 vaccination.

Written as DNA, the CDR3 is TGTGCCAGCAGCCCGCGGGAAGAGACCCAGTACTTC. This sequence encodes CASSPREETQYF. V is TRBV7-9 and J is TRBJ2-5; TRBD2 might be the D (5 bases). The CDR3 spans 12 residues. The germline CDR1 and CDR2 sequences are SEHNR and FQNEAQ (reference sequence). V gave up 5 bases and J gave up 3 bases, with 7 bases separating them.